This section outlines one T cell receptor beta chain sequence together with its context. The antigen it binds to is not known. Within one base of it there is no much larger clone, and no base qualities were kept. Every donor in the study was a healthy Caucasian. The twin cohort consisted of three pairs of female monozygotic twins, all aged roughly 18 to 30 years. Peripheral blood mononuclear cells were used as the source from which RNA for TCR libraries was isolated. The junction shows trimming of 1 base on V and 4 bases on J, plus 7 bases between the germline ends. The CDR3 contains 13 residues, cysteine and phenylalanine counted. Only the CDR3 region is kept as DNA, spanning 39 bases read in frame from base 1. CDR1 SGHKS and CDR2 YYEKEE are derived from the germline V gene (reference sequence). This sample is drawn from a study of identical twins (TCRdb year 2016). Background for the entire study: To test whether fetal clonotypes persist, this study deep-sequenced TCR alpha and beta repertoires from monozygotic twins, from unrelated adults of various ages, and from cord blood. To rule out contamination, the twin experiments were replicated at different times with different library preparation protocols.

Findings and caveats that apply to the study as a whole: In monozygotic twins, out-of-frame TCR alpha sharing was systematically underestimated by recombination models, although the models agreed with sharing between unrelated individuals. Because the same donors could not be followed over many years, the conclusions depended on cross-sectional statistical analysis. Excess twin sharing in beta out-of-frame sequences was weaker because fewer shared sequences lowered the signal-to-noise ratio. Compared with coincidental sharing between unrelated individuals, out-of-frame TCR alpha sequences shared between twins showed an excess of sequences with low generation probability. Abundant cord blood beta clonotypes carried fewer insertions; young adult naive repertoires showed a weaker similar trend, while memory repertoires showed none. Invariant T cells such as MAIT and iNKT could partly confound zero-insertion analyses, though diverse VJ usage argued against this for most clonotypes.

Preparation of the library involved 5' RACE. The reads were generated on an Illumina HiSeq 2000. Template switching added a universal primer binding site, and the final cDNA carried a unique molecular identifier that allowed TCR cDNA molecules to be counted accurately. Specific primers in the conserved constant-segment region were used to synthesize first-strand cDNA for TCR alpha and beta chains. To control for contamination, every cDNA library was double barcoded, receiving both a SMART-Mk sample barcode and Illumina barcodes. TruSeq adapter sequences and Illumina sample barcodes were added in two successive PCR steps. The TCR alpha and beta cDNA libraries were sequenced on the Illumina HiSeq platform using custom primers. Regarding the original processing steps: MiGEC processed the raw reads to extract unique molecular identifiers, while MiXCR was used to determine the CDR3 positions. Recombination models were inferred per individual with the repgenHMM and IGoR tools using an EM algorithm. Shared clonotypes were analyzed with the tcR package in R, and sharing was normalized by the product of cloneset sizes. To study raw recombination without the effects of thymic and clonal selection, out-of-frame nonproductive sequences were analyzed. The public reads were reprocessed in TCRdb via fastp at Q25 and MiXCR, keeping in-frame beta chains. Every entry covers one CDR3 protein and lists the most common genes and DNA from its rows. TCRdb, rather than the study authors, made the V and J calls. The sample includes hundreds of thousands of distinct CDR3 sequences, with approximately 13% observed a single time. Around 1.6% of the sample is held by the ten biggest clonotypes.

A further study also used this sample, focusing on yellow fever vaccine responses in identical twins. The second study reports: The T cell response to vaccination in identical twins was reported by the authors to appear partly convergent and partly personalized. The study precisely tracked vaccine-responding T cell clones in identical twins.

The V gene is TRBV5-5 and the J gene is TRBJ2-3, with no confident D gene call. Sequenced material: PBMCs. The TCR sequence derives from a woman between 18 and 29 years old in good health. The CDR3 in this case is CASSLNSPDTQYF. DNA sequence: TGTGCCAGCAGCTTGAACAGTCCAGATACGCAGTATTTT.